The clone carrying this T cell receptor beta chain has only a few counts. Its matching antigen is unknown. This sample is part of a study of blood T cells in healthy people across ages. Study outcomes and limitations: In older individuals, TCR beta diversity per million T cells was lower, falling roughly linearly with age.

Trimming removed 6 bases from V and 2 bases from J, with 8 bases in between. CDR1 is DFQATT and CDR2 is SNEGSKA in the germline V gene (reference sequence). There are 11 residues in the CDR3. For the second PCR, which ran for roughly 7 to 11 cycles, a sample-barcoded 5' primer and a J-beta primer mix were used. Each cDNA was tagged by a template-switch adaptor containing 12 random nucleotides. A single record per CDR3 protein comes from TCRdb applying MiXCR to the 5' RACE reads. The sample lists roughly 830,000 distinct CDR3 sequences, 55% to 65% occurring once. The source is a man aged 25 to 40 in good health. Sequencing was carried out using blood. The chain uses TRBV20-1 and TRBJ2-7; D remains ambiguous. This chain's CDR3 is CSAGTTYEQYF. The DNA of the CDR3 is TGCAGTGCGGGCACCACCTACGAGCAGTACTTC.